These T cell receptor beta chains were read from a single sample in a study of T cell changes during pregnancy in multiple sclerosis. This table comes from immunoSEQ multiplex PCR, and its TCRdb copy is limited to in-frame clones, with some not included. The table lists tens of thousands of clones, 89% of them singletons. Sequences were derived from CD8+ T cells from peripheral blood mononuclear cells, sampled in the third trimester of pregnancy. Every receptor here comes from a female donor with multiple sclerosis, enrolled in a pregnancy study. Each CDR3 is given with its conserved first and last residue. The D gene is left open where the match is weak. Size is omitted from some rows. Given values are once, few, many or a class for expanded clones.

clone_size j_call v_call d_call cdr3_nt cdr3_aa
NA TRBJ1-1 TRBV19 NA TGTGCCAGTAGTATAGCCTGGAACACTGAAGCTTTCTTT CASSIAWNTEAFF
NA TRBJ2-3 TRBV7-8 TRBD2 TGTGCCAGCAGCTCCCTGACCAGCGGGGAGTTCGCAGATACGCAGTATTTT CASSSLTSGEFADTQYF
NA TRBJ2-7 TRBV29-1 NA TGCAGCGTTGAAAACTCAGGGGTCGAGCAGTACTTC CSVENSGVEQYF
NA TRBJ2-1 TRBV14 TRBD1 TGTGCCAGCAGTTGGACAGGGGGCCCCAATGAGCAGTTCTTC CASSWTGGPNEQFF
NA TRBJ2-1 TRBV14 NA TGTGCCAGCAGCCAAGACGGGAGTTTCTACAATGAGCAGTTCTTC CASSQDGSFYNEQFF
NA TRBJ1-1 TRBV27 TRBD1 TGTGCCAGCAGTCGTAACAGGGGCACTGAAGCTTTCTTT CASSRNRGTEAFF
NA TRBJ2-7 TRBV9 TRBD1 TGTGCCAGCAGCGTAGCTCAACAGGACAGGGTGTACGAGCAGTACTTC CASSVAQQDRVYEQYF
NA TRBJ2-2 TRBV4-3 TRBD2 TGCGCCAGCAGCCAAGAGAACGGGGGGGCCGGGGAGCTGTTTTTT CASSQENGGAGELFF
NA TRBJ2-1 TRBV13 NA TGTGCCAGCAGGGCTAGCAATGAGCAGTTCTTC CASRASNEQFF
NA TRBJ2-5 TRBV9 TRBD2 TGTGCCAGCAAGAAGGCGGGAGGGCCCGGTAGGGAGACCCAGTACTTC CASKKAGGPGRETQYF
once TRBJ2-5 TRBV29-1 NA TGCAGCGCCGCCGCTAGGGGAAAAGAGACCCAGTACTTC CSAAARGKETQYF
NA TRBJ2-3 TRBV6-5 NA TGTGCCAGCAGCAGTACTAGGGAAATCACAGATACGCAGTATTTT CASSSTREITDTQYF
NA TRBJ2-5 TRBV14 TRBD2 TGTGCCAGCAGCCTTGGGACTACAACTCAAGAGACCCAGTACTTC CASSLGTTTQETQYF
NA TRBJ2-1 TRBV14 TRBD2 TGTGCCAGCCAAAGCGGGGGGTACAATGAGCAGTTCTTC CASQSGGYNEQFF
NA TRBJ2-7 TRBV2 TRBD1 TGTGCCAGCAAGCACCGGGACAGGGTATACGAGCAGTACTTC CASKHRDRVYEQYF
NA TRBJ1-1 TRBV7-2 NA TGTGCCAGCAGCCTTGAACGGGGGGTTGCCACTGAAGCTTTCTTT CASSLERGVATEAFF